There are many counts of the clone carrying this T cell receptor beta chain. Its specificity is unknown. The data are from a study of T cell repertoires in cytomegalovirus infection. Looking at the study overall: It can be stated that public TCR beta signatures indicated CMV infection as well as a matching HLA type.

TCRdb independently ran MiXCR on the reads; one entry per CDR3 protein. The sample lists 46,000 or so distinct CDR3 sequences; 20% to 25% were seen once. Study outcomes and limitations: Adding up the frequency of public TCR beta families identified people who carried CMV plus the relevant HLA. What dominated the ex vivo response were HLA-C-restricted CMV-specific TCR beta clonotypes.

This TCR came from a human donor in good health (CMV status not recorded). Some clones in this sample may be carry-over from other donors' samples. The sequenced material came from PBMCs, sequenced either directly or after in vitro stimulation (not recorded which).

CDR3 in DNA: TGTGCCAGCAGAGACGACAGGTTGAACACTGAAGCTTTCTTT. It specifies CASRDDRLNTEAFF. The chain couples TRBV12-3 or TRBV12-4 to TRBJ1-1; a possible D gene is TRBD1 (6 bases). CDR3 length: 14 residues. V was pared by 6 bases and J by 0 bases, with 11 bases between.